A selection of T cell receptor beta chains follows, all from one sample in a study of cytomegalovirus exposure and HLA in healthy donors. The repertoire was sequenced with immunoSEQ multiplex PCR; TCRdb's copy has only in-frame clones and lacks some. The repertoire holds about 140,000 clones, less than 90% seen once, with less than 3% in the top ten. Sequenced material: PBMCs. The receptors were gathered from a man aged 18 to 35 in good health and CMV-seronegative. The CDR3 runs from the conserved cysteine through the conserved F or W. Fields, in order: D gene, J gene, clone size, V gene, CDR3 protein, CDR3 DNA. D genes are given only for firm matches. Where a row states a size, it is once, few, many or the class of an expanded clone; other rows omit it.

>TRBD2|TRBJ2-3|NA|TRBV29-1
CSVELLAGGGDTQYF
TGCAGCGTTGAACTGCTAGCGGGGGGAGGGGATACGCAGTATTTT
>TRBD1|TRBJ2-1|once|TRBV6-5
CASRRGQGIENEQFF
TGTGCCAGCAGGCGGGGACAGGGTATCGAGAATGAGCAGTTCTTC
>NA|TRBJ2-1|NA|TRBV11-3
CASSTRRGTEQFF
TGTGCCAGCAGCACCCGCAGGGGTACTGAGCAGTTCTTC
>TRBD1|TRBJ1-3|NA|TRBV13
CASSLGQGFSGNTIYF
TGTGCCAGCAGCTTGGGACAGGGTTTCTCTGGAAACACCATATATTTT
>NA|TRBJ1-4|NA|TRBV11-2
CASSSDSRNEKLFF
TGTGCCAGCAGCTCTGACAGTCGTAATGAAAAACTGTTTTTT
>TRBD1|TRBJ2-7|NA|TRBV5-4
CATGRTGTNEQYF
TGTGCCACCGGCAGGACAGGGACAAACGAGCAGTACTTC
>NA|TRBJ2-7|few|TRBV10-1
CASSADLGLDRNEQYF
TGCGCCAGCAGTGCCGACTTGGGTCTCGACCGGAACGAGCAGTACTTC
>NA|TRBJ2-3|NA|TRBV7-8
CASSRGYTDTQYF
TGTGCCAGCAGCCGGGGGTACACAGATACGCAGTATTTT
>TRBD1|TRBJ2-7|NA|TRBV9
CASSGGQVGAVEQYF
TGTGCCAGCAGCGGAGGACAGGTTGGGGCGGTCGAGCAGTACTTC
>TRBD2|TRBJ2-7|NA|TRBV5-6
CASSLASSGGGWQYF
TGTGCCAGCAGCTTGGCCTCTAGCGGGGGAGGCTGGCAGTACTTC